Below, 17 T cell receptor beta chains from the same sample are listed, as sequenced in a study of blood T cells in healthy people across ages. The second PCR ran roughly 6 to 11 cycles with a sample-barcoded 5' primer and J-beta primers. One entry per CDR3 protein results from TCRdb running MiXCR on the 5' RACE reads. Of hundreds of thousands of distinct CDR3 sequences detected, about 52% appear once; the ten largest clones hold around 32%. Source material: blood. These receptors all stem from a woman aged 60-70 years in good health.

This clonotype was picked up a small number of times. The rearrangement links TRBV5-1 to TRBJ2-7; 9 bases are a match to TRBD1. V was pared by 3 bases and J by 1 base, with 2 bases of the junction left unmatched. The germline CDR1 and CDR2 sequences are SGHRS and YFSETQ. The CDR3 runs to 14 residues. The CDR3 nucleotides read TGCGCCAGCAGCTCGACAGGGGGTTCCTACGAGCAGTACTTC. Translating it yields CASSSTGGSYEQYF. Variable domain in full (rest from reference TRBV5-1 and TRBJ2-7): KAGVTQTPRYLIKTRGQQVTLSCSPISGHRSVSWYQQTPGQGLQFLFEYFSETQRNKGNFPGRFSGRQFSNSRSEMNVSTLELGDSALYLCASSSTGGSYEQYFGPGTRLTVT.

The V gene is TRBV6-2 or TRBV6-3, the J gene TRBJ1-2, with D unresolved. CDR1 MNHEY and CDR2 SVGEGT come from the germline V gene. The V end was cut by 2 bases, the J end by 2 bases, with 12 bases between. The CDR3 sequence is 15 residues long. In DNA, the CDR3 is TGTGCCAGCAGTTACGGTGCGAGATTCAACTATGGCTACACCTTC. Translating gives CASSYGARFNYGYTF.

CDR3 loop: CASSYSCEQFF. The CDR3 DNA is TGTGCCAGCAGTTATTCGTGCGAGCAGTTCTTC. The rearrangement joins TRBV6-2 or TRBV6-3 to TRBJ2-1; D ambiguous. The CDR3 spans 11 residues. Per the germline V gene, CDR1 is MNHEY and CDR2 is SVGEGT. Trimming cost V 3 bases and J 10 bases, with 7 bases left between them.

The rearrangement links TRBV7-9 to TRBJ2-7; D remains ambiguous. Germline V gene data show CDR1 as SEHNR and CDR2 as FQNEAQ (reference sequence). This CDR3 contains 13 residues. V lost 1 base, J lost 6 bases, and 10 bases lay in between. Written as DNA, the CDR3 is TGTGCCAGCAGCTTAGGAAGGGATCGCGAGCAGTACTTC. Its translation: CASSLGRDREQYF.

This clonotype was seen more than once but under ten times. The chain carries TRBV5-4 and TRBJ2-7, with D possibly TRBD1 on 6 matching bases. The CDR3 has 19 residues. V was clipped by 2 bases and J by 6 bases, with 30 bases between them. CDR1 is SGHNT and CDR2 is YYREEE in the germline V gene (reference sequence). This CDR3 reads CASSFRPTRTVPDRGEQYF. In DNA form, the CDR3 reads TGTGCCAGCAGCTTCAGGCCTACACGGACAGTCCCGGACCGGGGCGAGCAGTACTTC. Full variable domain (outside the CDR3, taken from reference TRBV5-4 and TRBJ2-7): ETGVTQSPTHLIKTRGQQVTLRCSSQSGHNTVSWYQQALGQGPQFIFQYYREEENGRGNFPPRFSGLQFPNYSSELNVNALELDDSALYLCASSFRPTRTVPDRGEQYFGPGTRLTVT.

CDR3 sequence (DNA): TGTGCCAGCAACCCTAGGAATGAGCAGTTCTTC. Encoded protein: CASNPRNEQFF. The J gene is TRBJ2-1, the V gene TRBV6-6; the D is unclear. Germline lookup yields CDR1 MNHNY and CDR2 SVGAGI (reference sequence). Trimming pared 7 bases from V and 7 bases from J, leaving 8 bases between. This CDR3 has 11 amino acids.

This chain uses TRBV9 with TRBJ2-1; tentative D call: TRBD2 (6 bases). V shed 1 base and J shed 2 bases, with 10 bases lying between them. Germline assignment: CDR1 SGDLS and CDR2 YYNGEE. The CDR3 contains 15 residues. CDR3 sequence (DNA): TGTGCCAGCAGCGTACGTAGCGGTCCCTACAATGAGCAGTTCTTC. This encodes CASSVRSGPYNEQFF.

The genes are TRBV2 and TRBJ2-3; D is unclear. Germline V gene data show CDR1 as SNHLY and CDR2 as FYNNEI. This CDR3 has 13 residues. V was trimmed by 6 bases and J by 0 bases, leaving 7 bases between them. CDR3 sequence (DNA): TGTGCCAGCAGACCCGACAGCACAGATACGCAGTATTTT. Translation: CASRPDSTDTQYF.

The rearrangement joins TRBV28 to TRBJ2-1, with 7 bases fitting TRBD2. V shed 6 bases and J 7 bases; nucleotides not matched to a gene: 9. The CDR3 loop spans 14 amino acids. Looked up from germline, CDR1 is MDHEN and CDR2 is SYDVKM. The CDR3 DNA reads as TGTGCCAGCAGACTCGCCGGACTAGAGAATGAGCAGTTCTTC. It yields the protein CASRLAGLENEQFF.

Of note for this clonotype: Compared with germline, one end of the junction differs, possibly owing to a read error. J is TRBJ2-5 and V is TRBV7-3; 7 bases are shared with TRBD1. CDR1 and CDR2 (germline): SGHTA, FQGTGA. The CDR3 totals 15 residues. CDR3 sequence reads: CPSRKGTVPQETQYF. The CDR3 region has the DNA TGTCCCAGCAGGAAGGGGACAGTCCCCCAAGAGACCCAGTACTTC.

The rearrangement joins TRBV27 to TRBJ2-1; 8 nucleotides align to TRBD2. Per the germline V gene, CDR1 is MNHEY and CDR2 is SMNVEV (reference sequence). V trimming: 2 bases; J trimming: 0 bases; junction bases outside the gene matches: 3. This CDR3 region has 16 residues. CDR3 residues: CASSLEAGGSYNEQFF. CDR3 bases: TGTGCCAGCAGTTTAGAGGCGGGGGGCTCCTACAATGAGCAGTTCTTC.

This chain links TRBV4-3 with TRBJ1-6; 8 bases align to TRBD1. This CDR3 contains 17 residues. The germline gives CDR1 LGHNA, CDR2 YSLEER. V dropped 0 bases and J dropped 8; count of bases not matched to a gene: 9. As DNA, the CDR3 is TGCGCCAGCAGCCAAGAATCAGCCGGACAGGGCTATTCACCCCTCCACTTT. Its protein product is CASSQESAGQGYSPLHF.

The genes are TRBV4-1 and TRBJ1-5, with 7 bases fitting TRBD1. Germline assignment: CDR1 MGHRA and CDR2 YSYEKL. The V gene end was trimmed by 3 bases and the J gene end by 7 bases; junction bases not matched to a gene: 6. The CDR3 sequence is 14 residues long. CDR3 sequence reads: CASSQVQGHQPQHF. The CDR3 bases are TGCGCCAGCAGCCAGGTACAGGGGCACCAGCCCCAGCATTTT.

The chain is built from TRBV7-6 and TRBJ2-5; TRBD1 aligns across 7 bases. The V and J ends lost 0 bases and 11 bases, in that order; junction bases with no gene match: 18. CDR1 and CDR2 from the germline V gene are SGHVS and FNYEAQ. The CDR3 has 17 amino acids. The DNA of the CDR3 is TGTGCCAGCAGCTTAGCGCTGGCTGGGACAGCTCAGTTGGAGCAGTACTTC. It is translated as CASSLALAGTAQLEQYF.

V is TRBV29-1 and J is TRBJ2-5; 9 bases match TRBD2. Germline V CDR1 and CDR2: SQVTM, ANQGSEA. CDR3 length: 15 residues. V trimming: 3 bases; J trimming: 5 bases; junction bases outside the gene matches: 10. The CDR3 DNA follows: TGCAGCGTTGAGTCTAGCGGGATGAGGGCGGAGACCCAGTACTTC. It is translated as CSVESSGMRAETQYF.

The V gene is TRBV19, the J gene TRBJ2-7; 10 bases map to TRBD2. Germline CDR1 and CDR2: LNHDA and SQIVND (reference sequence). J was trimmed by 10 bases and V by 5 bases; bases with no gene match: 11. This CDR3 is 14 amino acids long. CDR3 nucleotide sequence: TGTGCCAGTAGTCAGACTAGCGGGCTCAGTACCCAGTACTTC. Amino acids: CASSQTSGLSTQYF.

The V and J genes are TRBV20-1 and TRBJ2-1; 9 bases agree with TRBD2. The CDR3 has 16 residues. Germline trimming cut 4 bases from V and 0 bases from J; bases unmatched to any gene: 7. The V gene's germline CDR1 is DFQATT and CDR2 SNEGSKA (reference sequence). The CDR3 sequence is CSATDSGSPSYNEQFF. In DNA form, the CDR3 reads TGCAGTGCTACGGATAGCGGGAGCCCCTCCTACAATGAGCAGTTCTTC.